The rows below give T cell receptor beta chains drawn from one sample of a study of a mutant IDH1 vaccine in newly diagnosed glioma. No antigens are known for them. Using immunoSEQ multiplex PCR, the repertoire was profiled, and TCRdb retains in-frame clones only, with some absent. This table has under 40,000 clones, about 86% appearing once. The sequenced sample was PBMCs, obtained from a glioma patient whose treatment included an IDH1 peptide vaccine. The receptor set was obtained from a man younger than 40 with glioma. The CDR3 runs from the conserved cysteine through the conserved F or W. D genes are given only for firm matches. For some rows the clone size is stated as once, few or many, or as a class when expanded; others skip it.

.	.	TRBV30	TRBJ1-6	CAWMGVGHNSPLHF	TGTGCCTGGATGGGTGTGGGTCATAATTCACCCCTCCACTTT
.	.	TRBV6-6	TRBJ2-7	CASRGGTGHTYEQYF	TGTGCCAGCAGGGGGGGGACAGGTCATACCTACGAGCAGTACTTC
.	.	TRBV5-6	TRBJ2-7	CASSFQVEQYF	TGTGCCAGCAGCTTTCAGGTCGAGCAGTACTTC
.	.	TRBV28	TRBJ1-5	CASSLRGNNQPQHF	TGTGCCAGCAGTTTACGCGGCAACAATCAGCCCCAGCATTTT
.	.	TRBV9	TRBJ1-1	CASSVAQTNTEAFF	TGTGCCAGCAGCGTAGCACAGACAAACACTGAAGCTTTCTTT
.	.	TRBV5-1	TRBJ2-6	CASSPSGANVLTF	TGCGCCAGCAGCCCATCGGGGGCCAACGTCCTGACTTTC
few	.	TRBV19	TRBJ2-2	CASTRGKPTGELFF	TGTGCCAGTACTAGGGGGAAACCCACCGGGGAGCTGTTTTTT
.	TRBD2	TRBV4-3	TRBJ2-2	CASSQDRVAGGDTGELFF	TGCGCCAGCAGCCAAGATCGAGTAGCGGGGGGAGACACCGGGGAGCTGTTTTTT
.	.	TRBV19	TRBJ1-5	CASSSDEVRGNQPQHF	TGTGCCAGTAGTTCGGATGAAGTGCGGGGAAATCAGCCCCAGCATTTT
.	.	TRBV7-3	TRBJ2-2	CASSFGTQRAGELFF	TGTGCCAGCAGCTTCGGGACACAGAGGGCCGGGGAGCTGTTTTTT
.	TRBD1	TRBV5-6	TRBJ1-1	CASSLQGAYTEAFF	TGTGCCAGCAGCTTACAGGGGGCTTACACTGAAGCTTTCTTT
.	.	TRBV5-4	TRBJ1-2	CASSLAGGGGRGGYTF	TGTGCCAGCAGCTTGGCCGGGGGGGGCGGAAGGGGAGGCTACACCTTC
.	.	TRBV30	TRBJ2-4	CAWSRGLRQNIQYF	TGTGCCTGGAGCCGGGGACTGCGCCAAAACATTCAGTACTTC
.	.	TRBV29-1	TRBJ2-5	CSVGLGGRGETQYF	TGCAGCGTTGGACTAGGTGGAAGGGGGGAGACCCAGTACTTC
.	.	TRBV6-1	TRBJ2-7	CASSELAVLSYEQYF	TGTGCCAGCAGTGAATTGGCGGTCCTCTCCTACGAGCAGTACTTC
.	.	TRBV4-1	TRBJ2-1	CASSQDAGSYNEQFF	TGCGCCAGCAGCCAAGACGCGGGCTCCTACAATGAGCAGTTCTTC